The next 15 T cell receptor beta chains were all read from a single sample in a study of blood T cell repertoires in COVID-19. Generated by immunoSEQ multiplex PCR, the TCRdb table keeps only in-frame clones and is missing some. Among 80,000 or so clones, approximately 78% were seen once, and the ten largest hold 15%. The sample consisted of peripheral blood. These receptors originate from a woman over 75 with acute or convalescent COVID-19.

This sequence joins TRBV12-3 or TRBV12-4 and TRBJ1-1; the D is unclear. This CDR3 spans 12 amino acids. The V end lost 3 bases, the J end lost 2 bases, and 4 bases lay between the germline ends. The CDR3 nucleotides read TGTGCCAGCAGTTTCATCAACACTGAAGCTTTCTTT. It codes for CASSFINTEAFF.

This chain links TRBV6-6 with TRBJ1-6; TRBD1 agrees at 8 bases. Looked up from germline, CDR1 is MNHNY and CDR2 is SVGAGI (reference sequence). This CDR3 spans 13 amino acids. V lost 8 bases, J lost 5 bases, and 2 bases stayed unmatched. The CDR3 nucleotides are TGTGCCAGCGCGACAGGGGATAATTCACCCCTCCACTTT. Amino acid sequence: CASATGDNSPLHF.

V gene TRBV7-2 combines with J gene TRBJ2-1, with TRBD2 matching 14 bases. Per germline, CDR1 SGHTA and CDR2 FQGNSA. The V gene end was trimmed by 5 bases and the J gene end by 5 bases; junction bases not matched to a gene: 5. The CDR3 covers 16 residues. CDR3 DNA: TGTGCCAGCAGCCACGGACTAGCGGGGGGTAACAATGAGCAGTTCTTC. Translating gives CASSHGLAGGNNEQFF.

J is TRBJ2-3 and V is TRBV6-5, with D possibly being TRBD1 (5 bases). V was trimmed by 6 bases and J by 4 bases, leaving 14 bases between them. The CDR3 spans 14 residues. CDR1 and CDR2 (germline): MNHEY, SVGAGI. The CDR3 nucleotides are TGTGCCAGCAGGGAGACAGTGGGATCAGATACGCAGTATTTT. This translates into CASRETVGSDTQYF.

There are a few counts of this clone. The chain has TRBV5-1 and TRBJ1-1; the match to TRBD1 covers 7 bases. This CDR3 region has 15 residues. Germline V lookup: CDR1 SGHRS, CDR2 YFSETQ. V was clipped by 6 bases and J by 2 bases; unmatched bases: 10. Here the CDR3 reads CASTPGQTLNTEAFF. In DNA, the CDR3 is TGCGCCAGCACTCCGGGACAGACTTTAAACACTGAAGCTTTCTTT.

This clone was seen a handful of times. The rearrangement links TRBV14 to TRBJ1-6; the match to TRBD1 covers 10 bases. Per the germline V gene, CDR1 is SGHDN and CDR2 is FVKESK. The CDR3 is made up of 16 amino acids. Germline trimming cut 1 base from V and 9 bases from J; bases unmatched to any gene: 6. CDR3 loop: CASSQVAGQGTSPLHF. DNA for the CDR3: TGTGCCAGCAGCCAAGTTGCGGGACAGGGGACTTCACCCCTCCACTTT.

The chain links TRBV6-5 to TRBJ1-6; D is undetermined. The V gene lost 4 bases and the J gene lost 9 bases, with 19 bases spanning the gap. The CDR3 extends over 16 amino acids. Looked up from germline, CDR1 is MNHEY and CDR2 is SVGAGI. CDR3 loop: CASSSWRGMVVSPLHF. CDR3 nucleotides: TGTGCCAGCAGTTCTTGGCGAGGAATGGTGGTTTCACCCCTCCACTTT.

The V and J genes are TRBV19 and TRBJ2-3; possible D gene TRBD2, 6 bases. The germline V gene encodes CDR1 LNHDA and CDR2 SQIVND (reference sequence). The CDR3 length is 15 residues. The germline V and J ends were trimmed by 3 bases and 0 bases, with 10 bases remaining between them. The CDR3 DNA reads TGTGCCAGTAGTATGGCGGGAACTAGCACAGATACGCAGTATTTT. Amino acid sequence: CASSMAGTSTDTQYF.

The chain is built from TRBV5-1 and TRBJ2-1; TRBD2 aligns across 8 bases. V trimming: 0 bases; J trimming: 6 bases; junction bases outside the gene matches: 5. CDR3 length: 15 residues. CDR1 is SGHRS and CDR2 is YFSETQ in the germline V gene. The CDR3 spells CASSLGRGAFNEQFF. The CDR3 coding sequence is TGCGCCAGCAGCTTGGGGCGGGGGGCTTTCAATGAGCAGTTCTTC.

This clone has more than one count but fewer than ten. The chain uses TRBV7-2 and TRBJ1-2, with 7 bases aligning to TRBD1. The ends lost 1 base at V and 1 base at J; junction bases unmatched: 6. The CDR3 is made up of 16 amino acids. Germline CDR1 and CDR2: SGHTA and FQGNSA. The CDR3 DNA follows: TGTGCCAGCAGCTTAGAGGGACAGAGAAGTAACTATGGCTACACCTTC. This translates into CASSLEGQRSNYGYTF. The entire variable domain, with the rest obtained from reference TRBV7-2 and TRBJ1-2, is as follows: GAGVSQSPSNKVTEKGKDVELRCDPISGHTALYWYRQSLGQGLEFLIYFQGNSAPDKSGLPSDRFSAERTGGSVSTLTIQRTQQEDSAVYLCASSLEGQRSNYGYTFGSGTRLTVV.

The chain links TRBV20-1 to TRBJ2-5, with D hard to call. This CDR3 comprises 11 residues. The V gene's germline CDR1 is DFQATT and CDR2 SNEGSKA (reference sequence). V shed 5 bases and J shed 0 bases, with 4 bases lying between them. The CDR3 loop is CSAPYQETQYF. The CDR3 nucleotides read TGCAGTGCTCCCTACCAAGAGACCCAGTACTTC.

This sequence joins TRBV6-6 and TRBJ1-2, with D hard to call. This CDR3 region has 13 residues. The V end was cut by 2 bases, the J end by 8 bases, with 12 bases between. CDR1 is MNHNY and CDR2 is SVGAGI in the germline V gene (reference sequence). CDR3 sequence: CASSYGEGGGYTF. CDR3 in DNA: TGTGCCAGCAGTTACGGGGAGGGAGGCGGCTACACCTTC.

In DNA, the CDR3 is TGTGCCAGCTCACCTTATCAGGGCCCTAACTATGGCTACACCTTC. It specifies CASSPYQGPNYGYTF. The J gene is TRBJ1-2, the V gene TRBV18; D possibly corresponds to TRBD1 (5 bases). This CDR3 has 15 amino acids. The V gene's germline CDR1 is KGHSH and CDR2 LQKENI. V lost 3 bases, J lost 0 bases, and 11 bases lay in between.

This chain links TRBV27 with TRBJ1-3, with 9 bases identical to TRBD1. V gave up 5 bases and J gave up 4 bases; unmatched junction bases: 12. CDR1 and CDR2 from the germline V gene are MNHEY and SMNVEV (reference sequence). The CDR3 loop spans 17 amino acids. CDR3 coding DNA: TGTGCCAGCAGTCCCCAGAGGGGACAGGGTTTCGGAAACACCATATATTTT. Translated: CASSPQRGQGFGNTIYF.

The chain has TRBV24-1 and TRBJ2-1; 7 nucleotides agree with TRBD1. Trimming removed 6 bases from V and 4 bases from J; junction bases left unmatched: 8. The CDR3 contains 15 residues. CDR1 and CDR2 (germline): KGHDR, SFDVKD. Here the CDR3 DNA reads TGTGCCACCAGTAGCCAATCGGGACAGTACAATGAGCAGTTCTTC. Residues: CATSSQSGQYNEQFF.